This TCR beta chain comes out of a study of shared clonotypes between healthy human individuals. Study details: Aged between 18 and 49, the donors were two women and a few men.

From germline, CDR1 is GTSNPN and CDR2 SVGIG (reference sequence). V lost 0 bases, J lost 0 bases, and 11 bases lay in between. The CDR3 is made up of 15 amino acids. Genomic DNA of every subset was divided equally among multiple immunoSEQ plates. Method: immunoSEQ multiplex PCR; TCRdb's copy keeps in-frame clones and lacks some. The sample lists roughly 2,000,000 clones; over 85% were seen once. Naive CD8 cells were CD45RO-negative, positively selected for CCR7, excluding terminally differentiated effector memory CD45RA+ cells. Donors had no recently reported acute infections or vaccinations and were HIV-negative.

Source material: naive CD8+ T cells from PBMCs. V and J are TRBV30 and TRBJ1-1; D is unclear. The TCR originated in a man younger than 35 in good health. Some clones in this sample may be carry-over from other donors' samples. This chain's CDR3 is CAWSVGKLVNTEAFF. In DNA, the CDR3 is TGTGCCTGGAGTGTAGGGAAGTTAGTGAACACTGAAGCTTTCTTT.